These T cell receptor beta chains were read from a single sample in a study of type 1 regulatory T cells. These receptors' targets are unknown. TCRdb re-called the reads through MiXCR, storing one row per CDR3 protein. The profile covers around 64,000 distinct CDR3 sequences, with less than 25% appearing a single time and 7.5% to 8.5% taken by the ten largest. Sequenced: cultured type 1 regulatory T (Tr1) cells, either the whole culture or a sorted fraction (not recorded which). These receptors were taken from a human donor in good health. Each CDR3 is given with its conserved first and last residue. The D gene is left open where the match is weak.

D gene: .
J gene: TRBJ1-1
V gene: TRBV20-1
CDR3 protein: CSASSLQNTEAFF

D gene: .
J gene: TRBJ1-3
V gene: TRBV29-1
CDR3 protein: CSVPWGNTIYF

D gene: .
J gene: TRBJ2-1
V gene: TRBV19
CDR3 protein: CASAATFPYNEQFF

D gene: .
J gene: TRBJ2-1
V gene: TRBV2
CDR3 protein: CASGLASYNEQFF

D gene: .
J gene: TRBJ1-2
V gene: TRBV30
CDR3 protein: CAWSGGYYTF

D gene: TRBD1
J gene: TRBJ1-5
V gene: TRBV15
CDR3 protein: CATSRTGEVAQPQHF

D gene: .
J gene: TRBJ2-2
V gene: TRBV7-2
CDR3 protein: CASSLPGELFF

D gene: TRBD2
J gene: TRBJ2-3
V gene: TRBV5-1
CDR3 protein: CASSLDRTSGRRTQYF

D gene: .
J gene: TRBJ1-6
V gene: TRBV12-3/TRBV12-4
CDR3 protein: CASSLWGYNSPLHF

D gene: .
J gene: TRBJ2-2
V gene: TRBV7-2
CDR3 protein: CASSSRRGRTGELFF

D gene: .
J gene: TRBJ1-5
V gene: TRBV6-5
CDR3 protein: CASSQQGNQPQHF

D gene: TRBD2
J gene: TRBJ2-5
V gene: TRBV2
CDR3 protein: CASRDGLAGAETQYF

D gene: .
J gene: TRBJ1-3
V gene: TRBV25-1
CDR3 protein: CASSEGISGNTIYF

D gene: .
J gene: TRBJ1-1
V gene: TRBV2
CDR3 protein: CASTEGEGPGAEAFF

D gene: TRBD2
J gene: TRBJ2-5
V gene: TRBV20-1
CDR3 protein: CSAKLAGVGTQYF

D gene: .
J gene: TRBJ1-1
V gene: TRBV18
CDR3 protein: CASSPGPGTEAFF

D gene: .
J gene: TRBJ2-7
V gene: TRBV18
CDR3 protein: CASSPTGLYEQYF

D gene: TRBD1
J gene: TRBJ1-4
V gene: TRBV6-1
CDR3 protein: CASSVGQGIEKLFF

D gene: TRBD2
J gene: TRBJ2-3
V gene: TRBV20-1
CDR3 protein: CSASTSGKTDTQYF

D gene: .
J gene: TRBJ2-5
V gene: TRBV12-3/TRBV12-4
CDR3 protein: CASSSNPGLGKETQYF

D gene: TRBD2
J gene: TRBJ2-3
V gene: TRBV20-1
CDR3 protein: CSASTLAGSADTQYF

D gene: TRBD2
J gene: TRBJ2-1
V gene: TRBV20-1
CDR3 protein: CSAGRTRGYREQFF

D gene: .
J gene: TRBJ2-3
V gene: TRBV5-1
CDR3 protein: CASNRGGIGTDTQYF

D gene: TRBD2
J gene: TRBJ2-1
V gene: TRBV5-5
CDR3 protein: CASSLYASGYNEQFF

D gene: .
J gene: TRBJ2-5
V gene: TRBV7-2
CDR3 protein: CASSLSVETQYF

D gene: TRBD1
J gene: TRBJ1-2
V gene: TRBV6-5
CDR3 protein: CASSPRQGQGYGYTF

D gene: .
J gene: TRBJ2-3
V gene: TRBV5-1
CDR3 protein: CASSSEGTTLSTDTQYF

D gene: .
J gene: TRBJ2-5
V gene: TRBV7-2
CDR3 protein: CASSLIGGGFLETQYF

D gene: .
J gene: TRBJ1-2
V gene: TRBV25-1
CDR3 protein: CASSESRAQYGYTF

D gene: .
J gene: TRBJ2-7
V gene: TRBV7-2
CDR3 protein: CASSLVGQLYEQYF

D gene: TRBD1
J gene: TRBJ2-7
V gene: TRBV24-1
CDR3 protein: CATSDAGTGRYEQYF

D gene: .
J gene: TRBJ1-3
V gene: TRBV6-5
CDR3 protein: CASSYSNSGGDTIYF

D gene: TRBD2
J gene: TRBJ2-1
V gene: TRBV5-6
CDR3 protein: CASTILAGVNEQFF

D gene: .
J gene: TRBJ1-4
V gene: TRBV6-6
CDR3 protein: CASSQGRLRDEKLFF

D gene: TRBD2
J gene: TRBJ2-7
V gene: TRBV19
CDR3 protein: CATSSGGRVRFEQYF

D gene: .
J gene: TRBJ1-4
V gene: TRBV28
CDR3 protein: CASSSSGDPNEKLFF

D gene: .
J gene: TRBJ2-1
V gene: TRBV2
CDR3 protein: CASRRTSSYNEQFF

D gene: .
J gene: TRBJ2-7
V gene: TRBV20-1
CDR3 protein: CSARQYVGGPPSYEQYF

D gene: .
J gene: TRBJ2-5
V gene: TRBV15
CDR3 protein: CATSTNGPETQYF